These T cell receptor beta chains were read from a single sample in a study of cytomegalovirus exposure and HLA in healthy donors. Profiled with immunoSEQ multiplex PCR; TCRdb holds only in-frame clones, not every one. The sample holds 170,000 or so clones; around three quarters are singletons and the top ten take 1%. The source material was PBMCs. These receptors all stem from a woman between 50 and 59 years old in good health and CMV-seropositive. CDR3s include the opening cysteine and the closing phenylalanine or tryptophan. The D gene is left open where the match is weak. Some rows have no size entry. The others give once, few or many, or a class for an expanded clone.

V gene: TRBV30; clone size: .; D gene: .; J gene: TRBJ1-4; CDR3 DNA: TGTGCCTGGAGCCGAGGGAGTGGTGAAAAACTGTTTTTT; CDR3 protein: CAWSRGSGEKLFF
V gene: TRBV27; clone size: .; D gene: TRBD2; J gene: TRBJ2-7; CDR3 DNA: TGTGCCAGCAGTTTTGGGGGGGAATCCTACGAGCAGTACTTC; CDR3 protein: CASSFGGESYEQYF
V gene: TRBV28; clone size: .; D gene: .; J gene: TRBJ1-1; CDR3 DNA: TGTGCCAGCAGTGCCGGTAGTGGAGAGACTGAAGCTTTCTTT; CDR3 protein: CASSAGSGETEAFF
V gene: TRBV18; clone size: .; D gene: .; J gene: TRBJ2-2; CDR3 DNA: TGTGCCAGCTCACCCCGCGGACAGATAACCGGGGAGCTGTTTTTT; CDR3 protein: CASSPRGQITGELFF
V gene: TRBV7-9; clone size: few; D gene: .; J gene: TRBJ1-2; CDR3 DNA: TGTGCCAGCAGAGACCCCGAGGGCTCATATGGCTACACCTTC; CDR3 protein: CASRDPEGSYGYTF
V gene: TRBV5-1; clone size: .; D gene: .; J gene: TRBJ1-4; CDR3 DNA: TGCGCCAGCAGCTTGGTGGGGGGGACTAATGAAAAACTGTTTTTT; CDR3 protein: CASSLVGGTNEKLFF
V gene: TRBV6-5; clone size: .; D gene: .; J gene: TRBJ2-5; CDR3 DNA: TGTGCCAGCAGTAAGGCAGGGGCAGGGGAGACCCAGTACTTC; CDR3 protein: CASSKAGAGETQYF
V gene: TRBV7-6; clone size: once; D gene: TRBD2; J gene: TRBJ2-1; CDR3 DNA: TGTGCCAGCAGTCCCCGCGGGAGTTCCTCTTACAATGAGCAGTTCTTC; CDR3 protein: CASSPRGSSSYNEQFF
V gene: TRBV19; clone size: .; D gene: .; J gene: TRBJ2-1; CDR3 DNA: TGTGCCAGTAGTATTCTGGGTGGGCGTGCTGAGCAGTTCTTC; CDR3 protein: CASSILGGRAEQFF
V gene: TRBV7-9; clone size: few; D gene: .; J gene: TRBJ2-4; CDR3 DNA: TGTGCCAGCAGCCTCCGACAGGAGAGTCGTCGGTACTTC; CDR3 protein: CASSLRQESRRYF
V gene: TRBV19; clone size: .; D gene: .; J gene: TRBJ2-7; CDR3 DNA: TGTGCCAGTAGTATGGGTTGGCAGGGGCCTAAGGGCTACGAGCAGTACTTC; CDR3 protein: CASSMGWQGPKGYEQYF
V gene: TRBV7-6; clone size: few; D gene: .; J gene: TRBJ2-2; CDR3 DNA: TGTGCCAGCAGTCCAGGCGGGGAGCTGTTTTTT; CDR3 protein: CASSPGGELFF
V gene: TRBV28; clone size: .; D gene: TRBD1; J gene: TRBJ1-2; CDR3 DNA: TGTGCCAGCAGCCCCCCAAACAGGGGAGTCTATGGCTACACCTTC; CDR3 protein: CASSPPNRGVYGYTF
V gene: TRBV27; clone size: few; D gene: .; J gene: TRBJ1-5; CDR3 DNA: TGTGCCAGCAGTTCGACGACAGGATATAGCAATCAGCCCCAGCATTTT; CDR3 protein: CASSSTTGYSNQPQHF
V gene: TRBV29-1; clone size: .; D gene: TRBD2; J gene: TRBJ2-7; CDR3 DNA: TGCAGCGTTGAAGTTCTAGCGGGGGGGGCCTACGAGCAGTACTTC; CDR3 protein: CSVEVLAGGAYEQYF
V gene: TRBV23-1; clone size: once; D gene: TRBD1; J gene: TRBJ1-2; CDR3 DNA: TGCGCCAGCAGTGACAGGGGGCATAACGGCTACACCTTC; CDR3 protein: CASSDRGHNGYTF
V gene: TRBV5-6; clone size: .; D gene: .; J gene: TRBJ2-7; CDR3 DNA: TGTGCCAGCAGCTTGGCCGTCAGCTACGAGCAGTACTTC; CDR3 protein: CASSLAVSYEQYF
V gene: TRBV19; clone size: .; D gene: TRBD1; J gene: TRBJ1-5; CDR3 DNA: TGTGCCAGTAATCGACAGGGATCAGGAAATCAGCCCCAGCATTTT; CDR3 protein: CASNRQGSGNQPQHF
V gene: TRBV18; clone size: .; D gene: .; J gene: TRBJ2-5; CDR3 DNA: TGTGCCAGCTCACAGCGCAGGGAAGAGACCCAGTACTTC; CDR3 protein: CASSQRREETQYF
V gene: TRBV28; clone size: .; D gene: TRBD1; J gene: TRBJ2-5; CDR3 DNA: TGTGCCAGCAGCACGGGACAGGGTTCGTGGGAGACCCAGTACTTC; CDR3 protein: CASSTGQGSWETQYF
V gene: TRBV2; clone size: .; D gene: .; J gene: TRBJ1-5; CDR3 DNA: TGTGCCAGCAGGTACCGGGACTCCCGGGCTTGGCCCCAGCATTTT; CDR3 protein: CASRYRDSRAWPQHF
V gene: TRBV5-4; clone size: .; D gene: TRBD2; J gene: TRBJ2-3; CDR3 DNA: TGTGCCAGCAGCTGGGGGGGACTAGCGGGAGACGGGGATACGCAGTATTTT; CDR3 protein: CASSWGGLAGDGDTQYF
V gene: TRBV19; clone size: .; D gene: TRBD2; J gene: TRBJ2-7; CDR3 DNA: TGTGCCAGTAAAAGGACTAGCGGGCCGAGCTCCTACGAGCAGTACTTC; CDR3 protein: CASKRTSGPSSYEQYF
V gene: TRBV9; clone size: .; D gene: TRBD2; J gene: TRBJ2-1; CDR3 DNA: TGTGCCAGCAGCCGCACTAGCGGGAGTTACAATGAGCAGTTCTTC; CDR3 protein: CASSRTSGSYNEQFF
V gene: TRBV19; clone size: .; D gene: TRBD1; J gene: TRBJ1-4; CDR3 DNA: TGTGCCAGTAGTAACAGGGGTCTTGCTGAAAAACTGTTTTTT; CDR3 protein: CASSNRGLAEKLFF
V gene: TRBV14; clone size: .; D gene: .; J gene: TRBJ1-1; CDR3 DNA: TGTGCCAGCAGCCCCCAGGGGCGGGGGACTGAAGCTTTCTTT; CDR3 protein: CASSPQGRGTEAFF
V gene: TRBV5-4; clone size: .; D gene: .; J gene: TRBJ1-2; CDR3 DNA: TGTGCCAGCAGCCCTGGGCAAACAAACTATGGCTACACCTTC; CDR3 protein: CASSPGQTNYGYTF
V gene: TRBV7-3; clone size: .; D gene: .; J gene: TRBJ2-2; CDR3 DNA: TGTGCCAGCAGCCCAATCGGGGCCGGGGAGCTGTTTTTT; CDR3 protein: CASSPIGAGELFF
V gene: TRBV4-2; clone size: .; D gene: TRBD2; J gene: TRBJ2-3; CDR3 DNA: TGTGCCAGCAGCCAAGCTACTAGCGCGAGCACAGATACGCAGTATTTT; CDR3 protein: CASSQATSASTDTQYF
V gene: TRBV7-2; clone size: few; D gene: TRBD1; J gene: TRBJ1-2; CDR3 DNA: TGTGCCAGCAGCAAGGGACAGGGGGCCGTTTCGAACTATGGCTACACCTTC; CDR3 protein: CASSKGQGAVSNYGYTF
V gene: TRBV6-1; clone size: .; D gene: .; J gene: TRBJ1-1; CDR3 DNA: TGTGCCAGCAGTGCTATGCAGGCCACCATGAACACTGAAGCTTTCTTT; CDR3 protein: CASSAMQATMNTEAFF
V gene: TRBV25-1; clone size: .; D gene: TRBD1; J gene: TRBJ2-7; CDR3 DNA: TGTGCCAGCAGTGAATTCGGGGGCAGGGGGCGAGGCGAGCAGTACTTC; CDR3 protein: CASSEFGGRGRGEQYF